The 11 T cell receptor beta chains below come from one sample, sequenced in a study of T-cell reconstitution after alpha-beta-depleted transplantation in children (TCRdb year 2016). According to the study, the label for this sample's treatment or condition signals: allogeneic hematopoietic cell transplantation with graft depleted of TCRalphabeta T cells and CD19 B cells. Library prep was done by PCR. Sequencer: Illumina HiSeq 2500. TCR library preparation used molecular barcoding, with unique molecular identifiers applied to normalize quantification of the TCRbeta repertoire. The public sequencing data were trimmed at Q25 with fastp and processed into clonotypes with MiXCR by TCRdb, which kept only in-frame beta chains. Each CDR3 protein appears once, grouped with its most common genes and DNA. Recorded for this sample are roughly 420,000 distinct CDR3 sequences; around 15% of them occurred a single time. Of the sample, 29% is held by the ten largest clones.

The sample in question was PBMCs, mostly from graft donor cells, obtained 360 days after TCRalphabeta/CD19-depleted stem cell transplant. These receptors all stem from a boy younger than two who had a stem cell transplant for Wiskott-Aldrich syndrome, so the T cells may come from the graft donor.

In its sample, this clonotype was seen a few times. V usage is TRBV2 and J usage is TRBJ2-1; tentative D call: TRBD1 (6 bases). Trimming left V 7 bases short and J 9 bases short, with 13 bases between. The CDR3 loop spans 12 amino acids. The V gene's germline CDR1 is SNHLY and CDR2 FYNNEI. The CDR3 loop is CASIRGQIEQFF. The CDR3 nucleotides read TGTGCCAGCATCCGAGGACAGATTGAGCAGTTCTTC.

The chain couples TRBV5-1 to TRBJ2-3; D remains ambiguous. There are 15 residues in the CDR3. From germline, CDR1 is SGHRS and CDR2 YFSETQ. Trimming took off 5 bases at V and 2 bases at J, with 15 bases between the two ends. The CDR3 protein is CASRKERLPTDTQYF. CDR3 nucleotide sequence: TGCGCCAGCAGAAAGGAAAGACTTCCCACAGATACGCAGTATTTT.

About this clonotype itself: Mismatch with germline at one junction end may stem from a read error. The chain carries TRBV4-1 and TRBJ2-5, with D uncertain. The CDR3 is made up of 15 amino acids. Germline values: CDR1 MGHRA, CDR2 YSYEKL. CDR3 sequence reads: CDSSQQRLAEETQYF. CDR3 sequence (DNA): TGCGACAGCAGCCAACAACGACTTGCGGAAGAGACCCAGTACTTC.

This clonotype has a handful of counts. The V and J genes are TRBV19 and TRBJ2-1; possibly TRBD2 for D (7 bases). The V and J ends lost 1 base and 4 bases respectively, with 14 bases between them. The germline CDR1 and CDR2 sequences are LNHDA and SQIVND (reference sequence). This CDR3 has 16 residues. The CDR3 DNA reads TGTGCCAGTAGTATAGTGGGGGGGCTTGGGTACAATGAGCAGTTCTTC. Translated, it gives CASSIVGGLGYNEQFF.

This clonotype is a singleton in its sample. This chain uses TRBV15 with TRBJ2-3, with TRBD2 matching 8 bases. The CDR3 is 15 amino acids. The junction had 4 bases not matched to a gene; V was cut back by 1 base and J by 4 bases. Germline V gene lookup returns CDR1 LNHNV and CDR2 YYDKDF (reference sequence). The CDR3 bases are TGTGCCACCAGCAGAGCGGGGGGGCCAGCAGATACGCAGTATTTT. Encoded protein: CATSRAGGPADTQYF.

At least ten counts were recorded for this clonotype. The rearrangement joins TRBV10-1 to TRBJ2-1; 9 positions agree with TRBD2. CDR1 is WNHNN, CDR2 SYGVQD, per germline (reference sequence). There are 15 residues in the CDR3. V shed 2 bases, J shed 5 bases, and the junction held 4 bases outside the gene matches. The CDR3 reads CASSERVAGDNEQFF. DNA of the CDR3: TGCGCCAGCAGTGAGAGGGTAGCGGGAGACAATGAGCAGTTCTTC.

This clonotype has just a few counts. This CDR3 reads CASSSRLAGGPKTQYF. As DNA, the CDR3 is TGCGCCAGCAGCTCACGACTAGCGGGAGGCCCGAAGACCCAGTACTTC. This chain joins TRBV4-3 and TRBJ2-5, with 13 bases that match TRBD2. Per the germline V gene, CDR1 is LGHNA and CDR2 is YSLEER. V was pared by 5 bases and J by 6 bases, with 9 bases of the junction left unmatched. The length of the CDR3 is 16 residues.

This clonotype was observed at least ten times. CDR3 nucleotides: TGTGCCAGCAGTTTATTAGGGAGCGTCAATGAGCAGTTCTTC. Encoded protein: CASSLLGSVNEQFF. The chain links TRBV27 to TRBJ2-1; D is possibly TRBD2 (5 bases). The CDR3 runs to 14 residues. The germline V and J ends were trimmed by 1 base and 6 bases, with 10 bases remaining between them. Germline V gene sequence: CDR1 MNHEY, CDR2 SMNVEV (reference sequence).

A few counts support this clonotype. The genes are TRBV12-3 or TRBV12-4 and TRBJ2-7; possibly TRBD1 for D (5 bases). V was pared by 6 bases and J by 6 bases, with 9 bases between. The CDR3 totals 11 residues. The CDR3 region has the DNA TGTGCCAGCAGCGACAGATCCGAGCAGTACTTC. Translation gives CASSDRSEQYF.

The chain combines TRBV6-5 with TRBJ2-5, with a weak D call TRBD1 (5 bases). The germline V and J ends were trimmed by 5 bases and 9 bases, with 10 bases remaining between them. The CDR3 has 11 amino acids. CDR1 and CDR2 from the germline V gene are MNHEY and SVGAGI. CDR3: CASSAQGAQYF. The CDR3 nucleotides read TGTGCCAGCAGTGCTCAAGGGGCCCAGTACTTC.

The V call is TRBV20-1, the J call TRBJ2-3; TRBD1 matches 9 bases. With V trimmed by 0 bases and J by 2 bases, 6 bases remained unmatched. This CDR3 comprises 16 residues. Germline CDR1 is DFQATT and CDR2 is SNEGSKA (reference sequence). Written as DNA, the CDR3 is TGCAGTGCTAGAGAAGTTGGACAGGGGTACACAGATACGCAGTATTTT. Protein: CSAREVGQGYTDTQYF.